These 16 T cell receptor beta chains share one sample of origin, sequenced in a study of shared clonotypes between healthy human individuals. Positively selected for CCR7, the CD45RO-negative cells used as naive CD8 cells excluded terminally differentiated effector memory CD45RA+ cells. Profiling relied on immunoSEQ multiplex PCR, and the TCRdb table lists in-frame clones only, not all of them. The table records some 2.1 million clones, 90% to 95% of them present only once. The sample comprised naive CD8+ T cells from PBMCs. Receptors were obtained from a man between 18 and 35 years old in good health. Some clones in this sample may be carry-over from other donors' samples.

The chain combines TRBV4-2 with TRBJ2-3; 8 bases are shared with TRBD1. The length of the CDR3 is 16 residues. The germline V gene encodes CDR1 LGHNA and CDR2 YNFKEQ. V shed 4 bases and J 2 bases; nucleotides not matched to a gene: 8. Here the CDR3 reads CASSPRTGTDTDTQYF. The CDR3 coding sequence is TGTGCCAGCAGCCCCCGGACAGGGACAGACACAGATACGCAGTATTTT.

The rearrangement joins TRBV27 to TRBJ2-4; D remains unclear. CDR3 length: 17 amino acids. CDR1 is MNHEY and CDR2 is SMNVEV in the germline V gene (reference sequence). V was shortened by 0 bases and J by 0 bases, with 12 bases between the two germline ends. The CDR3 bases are TGTGCCAGCAGTTTATCAGGAGAGTCGGGAGCCAAAAACATTCAGTACTTC. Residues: CASSLSGESGAKNIQYF.

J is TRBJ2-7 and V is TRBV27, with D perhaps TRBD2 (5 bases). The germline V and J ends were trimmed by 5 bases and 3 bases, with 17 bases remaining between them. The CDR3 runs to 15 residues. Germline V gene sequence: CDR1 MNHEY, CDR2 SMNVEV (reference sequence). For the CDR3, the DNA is TGTGCCAGCAGTCTAGCCTTAGCGCTCAACTACGAGCAGTACTTC. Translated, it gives CASSLALALNYEQYF.

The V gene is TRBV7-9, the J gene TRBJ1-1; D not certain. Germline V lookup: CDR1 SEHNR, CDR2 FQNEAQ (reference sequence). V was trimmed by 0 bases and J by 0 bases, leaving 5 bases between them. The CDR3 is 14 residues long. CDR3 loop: CASSLATVNTEAFF. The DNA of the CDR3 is TGTGCCAGCAGCTTAGCGACGGTGAACACTGAAGCTTTCTTT.

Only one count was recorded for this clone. CDR3 amino acids: CASSYSSGTGFGYTF. The CDR3 DNA follows: TGTGCCAGCAGTTACTCGTCCGGGACAGGGTTTGGCTACACCTTC. This chain uses TRBV6-5 with TRBJ1-2; 9 bases line up with TRBD1. CDR3 length: 15 residues. V lost 0 bases, J lost 7 bases, and 6 bases stayed unmatched. Germline values: CDR1 MNHEY, CDR2 SVGAGI.

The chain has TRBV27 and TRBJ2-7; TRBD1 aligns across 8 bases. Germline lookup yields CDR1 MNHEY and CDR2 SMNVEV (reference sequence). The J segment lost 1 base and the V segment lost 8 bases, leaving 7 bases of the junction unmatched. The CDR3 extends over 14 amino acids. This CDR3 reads CASADRGWSYEQYF. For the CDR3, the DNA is TGTGCCAGCGCCGACAGGGGATGGTCCTACGAGCAGTACTTC.

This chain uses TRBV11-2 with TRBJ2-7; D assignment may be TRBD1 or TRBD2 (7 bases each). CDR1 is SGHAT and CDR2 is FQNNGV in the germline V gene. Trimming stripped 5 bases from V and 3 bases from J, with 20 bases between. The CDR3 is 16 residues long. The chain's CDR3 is CASSTWEGAYGYEQYF. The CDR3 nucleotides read TGTGCCAGCAGCACCTGGGAGGGGGCGTACGGCTACGAGCAGTACTTC.

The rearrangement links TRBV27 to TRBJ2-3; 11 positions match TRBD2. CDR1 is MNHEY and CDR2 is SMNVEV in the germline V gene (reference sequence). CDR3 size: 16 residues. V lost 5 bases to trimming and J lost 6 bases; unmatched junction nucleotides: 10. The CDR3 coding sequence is TGTGCCAGCAGTCGGGGTCCGGGACTAGCGGAGGATACGCAGTATTTT. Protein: CASSRGPGLAEDTQYF.

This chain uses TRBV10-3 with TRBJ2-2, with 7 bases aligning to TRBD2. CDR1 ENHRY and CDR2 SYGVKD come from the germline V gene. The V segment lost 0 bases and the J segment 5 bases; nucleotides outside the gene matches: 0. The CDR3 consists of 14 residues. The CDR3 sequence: CAISESGLTGELFF. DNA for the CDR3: TGTGCCATCAGTGAGTCGGGACTAACCGGGGAGCTGTTTTTT.

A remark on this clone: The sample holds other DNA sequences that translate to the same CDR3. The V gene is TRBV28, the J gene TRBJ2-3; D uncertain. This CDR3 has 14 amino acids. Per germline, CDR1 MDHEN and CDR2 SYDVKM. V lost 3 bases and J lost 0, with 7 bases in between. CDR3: CASSFLGSTDTQYF. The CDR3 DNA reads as TGTGCCAGCAGTTTTTTGGGGAGCACAGATACGCAGTATTTT.

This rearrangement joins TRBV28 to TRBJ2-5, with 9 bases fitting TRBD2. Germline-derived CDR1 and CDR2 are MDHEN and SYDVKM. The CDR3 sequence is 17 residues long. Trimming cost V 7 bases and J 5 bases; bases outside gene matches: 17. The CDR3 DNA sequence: TGTGCCAGCAAAATAGCGGGAGAGGCTCCGGGAAGGGAGACCCAGTACTTC. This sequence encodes CASKIAGEAPGRETQYF.

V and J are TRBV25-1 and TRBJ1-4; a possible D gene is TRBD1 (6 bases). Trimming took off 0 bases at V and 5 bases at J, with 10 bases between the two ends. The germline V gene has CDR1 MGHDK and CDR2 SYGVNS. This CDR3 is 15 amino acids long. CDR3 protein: CASSEYLQGNEKLFF. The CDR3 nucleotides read TGTGCCAGCAGTGAATATCTCCAGGGGAATGAAAAACTGTTTTTT.

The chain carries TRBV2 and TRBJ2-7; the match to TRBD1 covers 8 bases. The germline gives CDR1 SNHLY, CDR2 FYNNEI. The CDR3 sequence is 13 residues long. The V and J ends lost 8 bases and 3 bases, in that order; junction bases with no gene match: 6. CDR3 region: CASLRDRLYEQYF. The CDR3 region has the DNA TGTGCCAGCCTCCGGGACAGGCTCTACGAGCAGTACTTC.

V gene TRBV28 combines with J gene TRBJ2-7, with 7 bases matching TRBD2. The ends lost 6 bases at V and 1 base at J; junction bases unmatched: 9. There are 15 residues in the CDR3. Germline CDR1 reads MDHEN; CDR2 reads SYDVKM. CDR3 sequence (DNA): TGTGCCAGCAGCGAACGGGCTAGCGGATCCTACGAGCAGTACTTC. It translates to CASSERASGSYEQYF.

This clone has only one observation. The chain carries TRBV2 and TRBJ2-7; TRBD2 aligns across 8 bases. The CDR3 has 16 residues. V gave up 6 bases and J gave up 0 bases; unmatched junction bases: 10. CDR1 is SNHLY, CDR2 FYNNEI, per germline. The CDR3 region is CASRPPSTSGSYEQYF. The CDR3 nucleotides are TGTGCCAGCAGGCCGCCGAGTACTAGCGGCTCCTACGAGCAGTACTTC.

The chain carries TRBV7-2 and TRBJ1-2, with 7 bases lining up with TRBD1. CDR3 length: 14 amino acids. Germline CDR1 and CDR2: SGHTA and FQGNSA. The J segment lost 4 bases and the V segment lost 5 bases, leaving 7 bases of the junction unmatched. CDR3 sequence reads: CASSQIQGSYGYTF. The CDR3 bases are TGTGCCAGCAGCCAGATACAGGGGTCCTATGGCTACACCTTC.